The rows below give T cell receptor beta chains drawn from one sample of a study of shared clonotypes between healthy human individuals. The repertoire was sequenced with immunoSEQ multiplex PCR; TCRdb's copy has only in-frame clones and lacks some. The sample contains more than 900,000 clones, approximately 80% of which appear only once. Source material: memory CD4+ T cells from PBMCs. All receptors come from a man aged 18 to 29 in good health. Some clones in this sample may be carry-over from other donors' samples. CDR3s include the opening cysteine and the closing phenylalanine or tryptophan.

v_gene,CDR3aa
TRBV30,CAWTEIDRAWGGYTF
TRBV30,CAWTFTWGTEAFF
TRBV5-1,CASSFDRSYEQYF
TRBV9,CASSAGTNTEAFF
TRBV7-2,CASSRGTDNEQFF
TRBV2,CASSEVQVGTDTQYF
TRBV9,CASSVGFHYGAGSYEQYF
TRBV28,CASSLRSMEQYF
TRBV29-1,CSVRTGPWEQYF
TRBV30,CAWSGLAVEAFF
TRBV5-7,CASSQEGFEKLFF
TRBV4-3,CASSQSHGPYSGNTIYF
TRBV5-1,CASSSELAGGGTDTQYF
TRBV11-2,CASSLDAGRGAFF
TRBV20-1,CSAWWGETQYF
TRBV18,CASSPRGTGSSAGELFF
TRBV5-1,CASSLGTQGNTIYF
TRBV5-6,CASSLMVGTGAGQPQHF
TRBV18,CASSLGTGSSTEAFF
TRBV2,CASNDRGPGYGYTF
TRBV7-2,CASSLWLQGYGYTF
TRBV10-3,CAISEWGSSGNTIYF
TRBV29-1,CSVEGTGTSYNEQFF
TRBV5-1,CASSLSPVSGTYEQYF
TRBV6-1,CASSPGQGRDQPQHF